The rows below give T cell receptor beta chains drawn from one sample of a study of vaccination effects on CD4 cells after COVID-19. Only in-frame clones appear in the TCRdb table, and some are missing; sequencing was by immunoSEQ multiplex PCR. This sample has about 22,000 clones, with 65% to 80% found just once. No antigens are known for them. This sample comprised CD4+ T cells from PBMCs cultured with HCoV-NL63 spike peptides, obtained after COVID-19 vaccination. The origin of the receptors is a human donor who received a COVID-19 vaccine. The CDR3 runs from the conserved cysteine through the conserved F or W.

J: TRBJ2-7; V: TRBV7-2; CDR3: CASSLAGTSGYEQYF
J: TRBJ1-2; V: TRBV3-1/TRBV3-2; CDR3: CASMGWGGTYGYTF
J: TRBJ2-3; V: TRBV19; CDR3: CASSITGGADTQYF
J: TRBJ2-5; V: TRBV6-6; CDR3: CASSPQFELAGQETQYF
J: TRBJ1-5; V: TRBV10-3; CDR3: CAISVGGSYSNQPQHF
J: TRBJ2-1; V: TRBV11-2; CDR3: CASSLDSGIKEQFF
J: TRBJ1-2; V: TRBV10-3; CDR3: CAISDPGTNYGYTF
J: TRBJ1-4; V: TRBV2; CDR3: CASRMTYVGEKLFF
J: TRBJ1-6; V: TRBV30; CDR3: CARDQGAYNSPLHF
J: TRBJ2-2; V: TRBV24-1; CDR3: CATSDLPGGANTGELFF
J: TRBJ2-1; V: TRBV5-1; CDR3: CASSSPGTGANEQFF
J: TRBJ2-5; V: TRBV6-5; CDR3: CASSYQGGWETQYF
J: TRBJ2-4; V: TRBV27; CDR3: CASSLGRDNYIQYF
J: TRBJ1-6; V: TRBV19; CDR3: CASSIVETGSSPLHF
J: TRBJ1-3; V: TRBV5-1; CDR3: CASSPVTVLSGNTIYF
J: TRBJ2-7; V: TRBV29-1; CDR3: CSVEGQGLTYEQYF
J: TRBJ1-3; V: TRBV11-2; CDR3: CASSLGGFGNTIYF
J: TRBJ1-5; V: TRBV3-1/TRBV3-2; CDR3: CASSHSGKQPQHF
J: TRBJ2-5; V: TRBV11-2; CDR3: CASSAYRGAQETQYF
J: TRBJ2-7; V: TRBV20-1; CDR3: CSASSGTGSYEQYF
J: TRBJ2-2; V: TRBV5-4; CDR3: CASSLLTSSSNTGELFF
J: TRBJ2-3; V: TRBV25-1; CDR3: CASSFGPHTDTQYF
J: TRBJ2-7; V: TRBV13; CDR3: CASSRGLADSSYEQYF
J: TRBJ2-5; V: TRBV18; CDR3: CASSPPGGGETQYF
J: TRBJ2-5; V: TRBV7-2; CDR3: CASSSGGAGETQYF